This TCR beta chain was retrieved from a study of response to subunit inactivated influenza vaccine. Study-wide points: The authors suggested that every seasonal influenza vaccination recruits few new T cells.

Trimming pared 0 bases from V and 0 bases from J, leaving 10 bases between. CDR1 is SGHKS and CDR2 is YYEKEE in the germline V gene (reference sequence). The CDR3 spans 15 residues. TCRdb used MiXCR to reprocess the RT-PCR reads, holding one entry per CDR3 protein. The data hold under 750,000 distinct CDR3 sequences, with 12% observed a single time. This clonotype was picked up a small number of times. Its target is unknown. Sequenced here: PBMCs from blood, sampled on the day of vaccination. The chain joins TRBV5-5 to TRBJ2-7; the D is unclear. This TCR derives from a man in his forties or fifties who received an inactivated influenza vaccine. This chain's CDR3 is CASSLVASPSYEQYF. CDR3 in DNA: TGTGCCAGCAGCTTGGTGGCCAGCCCCTCCTACGAGCAGTACTTC.